A single sample gave rise to the 11 T cell receptor beta chains below, sequenced in a study of cytomegalovirus exposure and HLA in healthy donors. Both 60 Vbeta primers and 13 Jbeta primers went into the PCR. Assay used: immunoSEQ multiplex PCR; TCRdb lists only in-frame clones, some missing. The repertoire consists of about 160,000 clones, with about 80% occurring once and the leading ten covering under 2.5%. The sample consisted of PBMCs. Receptors were obtained from a man between 50 and 59 years old in good health and CMV-seropositive.

The chain combines TRBV9 with TRBJ1-5; the D is unclear. The CDR3 runs to 15 residues. Germline V lookup: CDR1 SGDLS, CDR2 YYNGEE. V was cut by 1 base and J by 3 bases, with 11 bases left in between. CDR3 in amino acids: CASSVRGSDNQPQHF. The DNA for the CDR3 is TGTGCCAGCAGCGTACGAGGTTCGGACAATCAGCCCCAGCATTTT.

The chain links TRBV4-1 to TRBJ1-6, with 8 bases matching TRBD1. Looked up from germline, CDR1 is MGHRA and CDR2 is YSYEKL. The CDR3 runs 20 residues. V dropped 3 bases and J dropped 3; count of bases not matched to a gene: 16. CDR3 nucleotides: TGCGCCAGCAGCCACCCGGGAGACAGGGGCCCTTTTAACTATAATTCACCCCTCCACTTT. Its protein product is CASSHPGDRGPFNYNSPLHF.

The sample holds a few counts of this clone. The V and J genes are TRBV10-3 and TRBJ2-7, with 8 bases fitting TRBD2. V was pared by 4 bases and J by 2 bases, with 1 base of the junction left unmatched. The CDR3 extends over 13 amino acids. CDR1 is ENHRY, CDR2 SYGVKD, per germline. The CDR3 DNA sequence: TGTGCCATCAGTGTCGGGAGGGCCTACGAGCAGTACTTC. Residues: CAISVGRAYEQYF.

J is TRBJ1-5 and V is TRBV19; no definite D call. Germline CDR1 is LNHDA and CDR2 is SQIVND (reference sequence). V lost 7 bases and J 7 bases, leaving 11 bases between the germline ends. The CDR3 extends over 12 amino acids. CDR3 sequence reads: CASNARKQPQHF. Written as DNA, the CDR3 is TGTGCCAGTAACGCTAGGAAGCAGCCCCAGCATTTT. Full variable domain (outside the CDR3, taken from reference TRBV19 and TRBJ1-5): DGGITQSPKYLFRKEGQNVTLSCEQNLNHDAMYWYRQDPGQGLRLIYYSQIVNDFQKGDIAEGYSVSREKKESFPLTVTSAQKNPTAFYLCASNARKQPQHFGDGTRLSIL.

This clone was counted only a few times. The chain joins TRBV6-5 to TRBJ2-7; TRBD1 aligns across 7 bases. CDR1 and CDR2 from the germline V gene are MNHEY and SVGAGI. V shed 2 bases and J 0 bases; nucleotides not matched to a gene: 4. This CDR3 has 15 residues. The CDR3 coding sequence is TGTGCCAGCAGTTACGGATCAGGGGGCTCCTACGAGCAGTACTTC. Protein product: CASSYGSGGSYEQYF.

This clone has only a few counts. The DNA for the CDR3 is TGTGCCAGCAGACGGACAGTCTATGGCTACACCTTC. This codes for CASRRTVYGYTF. This chain links TRBV27 with TRBJ1-2; possible D gene TRBD1, 6 bases. The CDR3 is 12 residues long. Trimming stripped 6 bases from V and 4 bases from J, with 9 bases between. Germline-derived CDR1 and CDR2 are MNHEY and SMNVEV (reference sequence).

V usage is TRBV5-1 and J usage is TRBJ2-2, with 7 bases matching TRBD1. The CDR3 spans 16 residues. Germline V gene sequence: CDR1 SGHRS, CDR2 YFSETQ. Trimming took 2 bases from V and 6 from J; bases not matched to a gene: 10. The CDR3 DNA is TGCGCCAGCAGCTTCGGGACAGTAAGTCTGGCCGGGGAGCTGTTTTTT. This codes for CASSFGTVSLAGELFF.

This chain joins TRBV13 and TRBJ1-5; 7 bases agree with TRBD1. The germline V gene encodes CDR1 PRHDT and CDR2 FYEKMQ (reference sequence). V gave up 5 bases and J gave up 0 bases; unmatched junction bases: 13. The CDR3 is 18 residues long. DNA of the CDR3: TGTGCCAGCAGCCACGCCGACAGGGCACAATATAGCAATCAGCCCCAGCATTTT. This sequence encodes CASSHADRAQYSNQPQHF.

This clone was seen more than once but under ten times. This rearrangement joins TRBV7-8 to TRBJ2-3, with 12 bases aligning to TRBD1. This CDR3 is 17 amino acids long. The V and J ends lost 4 bases and 1 base, in that order; junction bases with no gene match: 6. Germline V gene lookup returns CDR1 SGHVS and CDR2 FQNEAQ. The CDR3 DNA reads as TGTGCCAGCAGCTCCAGGGACAGGGGGCGACGCACAGATACGCAGTATTTT. Its protein product is CASSSRDRGRRTDTQYF.

The chain joins TRBV13 to TRBJ1-1; no reliable D call. V was clipped by 5 bases and J by 0 bases, with 10 bases between them. Germline lookup yields CDR1 PRHDT and CDR2 FYEKMQ (reference sequence). The length of the CDR3 is 14 residues. CDR3 nucleotides: TGTGCCAGCAGCCCCGCCAGGTTGAACACTGAAGCTTTCTTT. Translation gives CASSPARLNTEAFF.

The J gene is TRBJ2-4, the V gene TRBV7-8, with 9 bases identical to TRBD2. Germline CDR1 is SGHVS and CDR2 is FQNEAQ. The V and J ends lost 4 bases and 9 bases, in that order; junction bases with no gene match: 25. The CDR3 extends over 20 amino acids. DNA of the CDR3: TGTGCCAGCAGCTCGTTAGATACCCCGGGACTAGCAAAGATCAAGGGCATTCAGTACTTC. Protein product: CASSSLDTPGLAKIKGIQYF.